Listed below are T cell receptor beta chains from one sample, sequenced in a study of blood T cell repertoires in COVID-19. The assay was immunoSEQ multiplex PCR, and TCRdb's table has in-frame clones only and misses some. The sample includes about 83,000 clones, around 80% seen only once; the top ten take about a fifth. Sequenced sample: peripheral blood. The receptors originated from a woman aged 80 or over with active or convalescent COVID-19. The CDR3 runs from the conserved cysteine through the conserved F or W. Fields, in order: J gene, V gene, clone size, D gene, CDR3 protein, CDR3 DNA. A D gene is named only where the DNA matches it firmly. Size tells how often a clone was seen (once, few, many) or the class of an expanded clone, and some rows leave it out.

J: TRBJ1-2; V: TRBV7-9; size: NA; D: NA; CDR3: CASTEASANYGYTF; DNA: TGTGCCAGCACCGAAGCTTCCGCTAACTATGGCTACACCTTC
J: TRBJ1-2; V: TRBV28; size: once; D: TRBD1; CDR3: CASSLRTGNYGYTF; DNA: TGTGCCAGCAGTTTAAGGACAGGGAACTATGGCTACACCTTC
J: TRBJ2-1; V: TRBV7-3; size: NA; D: NA; CDR3: CASSLVGTGQNNEQFF; DNA: TGTGCCAGCAGCTTAGTAGGAACAGGGCAGAACAATGAGCAGTTCTTC
J: TRBJ2-3; V: TRBV19; size: few; D: TRBD2; CDR3: CASSIEASGGTDTQYF; DNA: TGTGCCAGTAGTATAGAGGCTAGCGGGGGCACAGATACGCAGTATTTT
J: TRBJ2-5; V: TRBV11-3; size: once; D: TRBD2; CDR3: CASSLGIDGTSQETQYF; DNA: TGTGCCAGCAGCTTAGGAATCGACGGGACTAGCCAAGAGACCCAGTACTTC
J: TRBJ2-1; V: TRBV5-4; size: NA; D: TRBD2; CDR3: CASSSELAGDNEQFF; DNA: TGTGCCAGCAGCTCGGAACTAGCGGGGGACAATGAGCAGTTCTTC
J: TRBJ1-5; V: TRBV21-1; size: once; D: NA; CDR3: CASSNQALRKPQHF; DNA: TGTGCCAGCAGCAATCAGGCCCTCAGGAAGCCCCAGCATTTT
J: TRBJ1-3; V: TRBV9; size: once; D: TRBD1; CDR3: CASSGTGGSGNTIYF; DNA: TGTGCCAGCAGCGGGACAGGGGGTTCTGGAAACACCATATATTTT
J: TRBJ1-1; V: TRBV27; size: many; D: TRBD1; CDR3: CASRRWTGSMNTEAFF; DNA: TGTGCCAGCAGACGGTGGACAGGCTCCATGAACACTGAAGCTTTCTTT
J: TRBJ1-1; V: TRBV6-1; size: NA; D: NA; CDR3: CASSDRVWNTEAFF; DNA: TGTGCCAGCAGTGACAGGGTGTGGAACACTGAAGCTTTCTTT
J: TRBJ2-5; V: TRBV28; size: once; D: NA; CDR3: CASSFGGEETQYF; DNA: TGTGCCAGCAGTTTTGGCGGAGAAGAGACCCAGTACTTC
J: TRBJ1-2; V: TRBV19; size: NA; D: TRBD1; CDR3: CASSPPGQGVGNGYTF; DNA: TGTGCCAGTAGCCCGCCGGGACAGGGAGTCGGGAATGGCTACACCTTC
J: TRBJ1-4; V: TRBV24-1; size: NA; D: TRBD1; CDR3: CATSDPTRGQDEKLFF; DNA: TGTGCCACCAGTGATCCCACCCGTGGACAGGATGAAAAACTGTTTTTT
J: TRBJ2-2; V: TRBV10-3; size: NA; D: NA; CDR3: CAISESSQGELFF; DNA: TGTGCCATCAGTGAGTCGAGCCAGGGAGAGCTGTTTTTT
J: TRBJ1-1; V: TRBV2; size: NA; D: NA; CDR3: CASSPWGVRTEAFF; DNA: TGTGCCAGCAGTCCTTGGGGGGTCCGCACTGAAGCTTTCTTT
J: TRBJ2-3; V: TRBV5-1; size: NA; D: TRBD2; CDR3: CASSAAGGPRYTQYF; DNA: TGCGCCAGCAGCGCCGCGGGGGGGCCTCGGTATACGCAGTATTTT
J: TRBJ1-2; V: TRBV9; size: NA; D: TRBD1; CDR3: CASSVDRGLTYGYTF; DNA: TGTGCCAGCAGCGTAGACAGGGGGCTAACCTATGGCTACACCTTC
J: TRBJ2-1; V: TRBV6-5; size: few; D: TRBD1; CDR3: CASSYGQGGPNEQFF; DNA: TGTGCCAGCAGTTACGGACAGGGGGGGCCCAATGAGCAGTTCTTC
J: TRBJ1-4; V: TRBV2; size: NA; D: NA; CDR3: CASSSTGIFEKLFF; DNA: TGTGCCAGCAGCTCAACAGGGATCTTTGAAAAACTGTTTTTT
J: TRBJ1-5; V: TRBV7-2; size: few; D: NA; CDR3: CASSLAGEGSNQPQHF; DNA: TGTGCCAGCAGCTTAGCAGGGGAGGGAAGCAATCAGCCCCAGCATTTT
J: TRBJ1-5; V: TRBV2; size: NA; D: NA; CDR3: CASRLEGGQPQHF; DNA: TGTGCCAGCAGGTTGGAGGGTGGGCAGCCCCAGCATTTT
J: TRBJ2-2; V: TRBV7-7; size: NA; D: TRBD1; CDR3: CASSRDRNTGELFF; DNA: TGTGCTAGCAGCCGGGACAGAAACACCGGGGAGCTGTTTTTT
J: TRBJ2-5; V: TRBV30; size: once; D: NA; CDR3: CAWGGSETQYF; DNA: TGTGCCTGGGGGGGCTCAGAGACCCAGTACTTC
J: TRBJ1-2; V: TRBV6-4; size: few; D: TRBD1; CDR3: CASRTGDSGYTF; DNA: TGTGCCAGCAGAACAGGGGATAGTGGCTACACCTTC
J: TRBJ2-2; V: TRBV19; size: NA; D: TRBD1; CDR3: CASTRQGNTGELFF; DNA: TGTGCCAGTACCCGACAGGGGAACACCGGGGAGCTGTTTTTT
J: TRBJ1-1; V: TRBV5-1; size: NA; D: NA; CDR3: CASSDLRAGGNTEAFF; DNA: TGCGCCAGCAGCGACCTCAGGGCCGGGGGGAACACTGAAGCTTTCTTT
J: TRBJ2-2; V: TRBV6-5; size: NA; D: NA; CDR3: CASRDSNTGELFF; DNA: TGTGCCAGCAGGGACAGTAACACCGGGGAGCTGTTTTTT
J: TRBJ2-2; V: TRBV6-5; size: NA; D: NA; CDR3: CASSPPDTGELFF; DNA: TGTGCCAGCAGCCCCCCGGACACCGGGGAGCTGTTTTTT
J: TRBJ1-1; V: TRBV6-5; size: NA; D: TRBD1; CDR3: CASSYGTGTGNTEAFF; DNA: TGTGCCAGCAGTTATGGCACCGGGACAGGGAACACTGAAGCTTTCTTT